This TCR beta chain was identified in a study of cytomegalovirus exposure and HLA in healthy donors. This clone was picked up a small number of times. The antigen is unknown. Germline lookup yields CDR1 MNHNS and CDR2 SASEGT. The CDR3 runs 14 residues. V lost 3 bases and J lost 4, with 10 bases in between. Overall study findings and caveats: In a later analysis, HLA-C alleles had the fewest associated TCRs, DRB1 alleles the most. After further analysis at a later stage, around 17,000 TCR beta sequences were associated with HLA alleles at 0.05 false discovery rate.

With 60 Vbeta and 13 Jbeta primers, the PCR was carried out. The assay was immunoSEQ multiplex PCR, and TCRdb's table has in-frame clones only and misses some. The sample has roughly 140,000 clones, about four fifths seen once; the top ten hold roughly 3.6%. The chain couples TRBV6-1 to TRBJ1-3; weak D call: TRBD1 (5 bases). Sequenced material: PBMCs. The receptor's source is a human donor in good health. CDR3 in amino acids: CASSEGRVGNTIYF. In DNA, the CDR3 is TGTGCCAGCAGTGAGGGGCGAGTCGGAAACACCATATATTTT.